This T cell receptor beta chain was profiled in a study of identical twins. General study findings and limits: Researchers caution that invariant MAIT and iNKT cells could partly confound zero-insertion analyses. Conclusions rested on cross-sectional statistics rather than following the same donors.

This clonotype has a count of ten or more. Antigen unknown. The junction departs from the called germline gene at one end, perhaps through a read error. Carrying unique molecular identifiers, the cDNA also gained a universal primer site through template switching. One entry per CDR3 protein results from TCRdb running MiXCR on the 5' RACE reads. The sample has roughly 290,000 distinct CDR3 sequences, roughly 9.8% seen once. The CDR3 covers 14 residues. Per the germline V gene, CDR1 is LGHNA and CDR2 is YSLEER. Another study also made use of these data, one on yellow fever vaccine responses in identical twins.

The chain combines TRBV4-3 with TRBJ2-7; TRBD2 might be the D (6 bases). The source of this sequence is a woman between 18 and 30 years old in good health. Sequenced input: CD8+ T cells sorted from blood. Here the CDR3 reads CASSQDRLAYEQYF. In nucleotides, the CDR3 is TGTGCCAGCAGCCAAGACCGACTAGCCTACGAGCAGTACTTC.